A selection of T cell receptor beta chains follows, all from one sample in a study of OX40 agonist ivuxolimab in advanced cancers. Generated by immunoSEQ multiplex PCR, the TCRdb table keeps only in-frame clones and is missing some. Of about 19,000 clones listed, around 79% are singletons. The sample in question was CD4+ or CD8+ T cells sorted from blood, obtained in a trial of the OX40 agonist ivuxolimab. The receptors were sampled from an adult with an advanced solid tumor such as melanoma, head and neck, liver or kidney cancer. Each CDR3 is given with its conserved first and last residue. The D gene is left open where the match is weak. Clone size is not always given. Where it is, it says once, few, many or a class for expanded clones.

size: .
D: TRBD1
J: TRBJ2-5
V: TRBV28
CDR3: CASSIGTGEEETQYF
DNA: TGTGCCAGCAGCATCGGGACAGGGGAGGAAGAGACCCAGTACTTC

size: .
D: .
J: TRBJ1-1
V: TRBV11-2
CDR3: CASSLVQGNTEAFF
DNA: TGTGCCAGCAGCTTAGTGCAGGGTAACACTGAAGCTTTCTTT

size: .
D: .
J: TRBJ1-4
V: TRBV7-6
CDR3: CASSPDGSYEKLFF
DNA: TGTGCCAGCAGCCCAGACGGGTCGTACGAAAAACTGTTTTTT

size: .
D: TRBD2
J: TRBJ2-7
V: TRBV7-2
CDR3: CASSAGRGSSYEQYF
DNA: TGTGCCAGCAGCGCGGGGAGGGGAAGCTCCTACGAGCAGTACTTC

size: .
D: .
J: TRBJ1-2
V: TRBV4-2
CDR3: CASSQDKGPYGYTF
DNA: TGTGCCAGCAGCCAAGATAAGGGCCCCTATGGCTACACCTTC

size: .
D: .
J: TRBJ1-1
V: TRBV7-9
CDR3: CASSLVPGTEAFF
DNA: TGTGCCAGCAGCTTAGTTCCGGGCACTGAAGCTTTCTTT

size: .
D: .
J: TRBJ2-1
V: TRBV27
CDR3: CASSSGGEQFF
DNA: TGTGCCAGCAGTTCCGGGGGTGAGCAGTTCTTC

size: .
D: TRBD1
J: TRBJ1-2
V: TRBV6-6
CDR3: CASRKRGRAYGYTF
DNA: TGTGCCAGCAGGAAAAGGGGGCGCGCCTATGGCTACACCTTC

size: .
D: .
J: TRBJ1-6
V: TRBV25-1
CDR3: CASSWQGNSPLHF
DNA: TGTGCCAGCAGTTGGCAGGGTAATTCACCCCTCCACTTT

size: .
D: TRBD2
J: TRBJ2-3
V: TRBV5-1
CDR3: CASSLPSGGADTQYF
DNA: TGCGCCAGCAGCTTGCCCAGCGGGGGGGCAGATACGCAGTATTTT

size: once
D: .
J: TRBJ2-5
V: TRBV15
CDR3: CATSPQGQETQYF
DNA: TGTGCCACCAGTCCCCAGGGTCAAGAGACCCAGTACTTC

size: .
D: TRBD1
J: TRBJ2-5
V: TRBV14
CDR3: CASSKEGAVGHQETQYF
DNA: TGTGCCAGCAGCAAAGAGGGGGCGGTAGGCCACCAAGAGACCCAGTACTTC

size: .
D: .
J: TRBJ1-5
V: TRBV28
CDR3: CASSWPRRSNQPQHF
DNA: TGTGCCAGCAGCTGGCCCCGTCGGTCGAATCAGCCCCAGCATTTT

size: .
D: .
J: TRBJ2-2
V: TRBV6-6
CDR3: CASSYRGNTGELFF
DNA: TGTGCCAGCAGTTACCGTGGGAACACCGGGGAGCTGTTTTTT

size: .
D: .
J: TRBJ2-5
V: TRBV6-6
CDR3: CASSYESEETQYF
DNA: TGTGCCAGCAGTTATGAGAGTGAGGAGACCCAGTACTTC

size: .
D: TRBD1
J: TRBJ2-7
V: TRBV7-9
CDR3: CASSLAGGSNIREQYF
DNA: TGTGCCAGCAGCTTAGCAGGGGGCTCGAATATACGCGAGCAGTACTTC

size: once
D: TRBD2
J: TRBJ2-2
V: TRBV7-6
CDR3: CASSLPSSGGNTGELFF
DNA: TGTGCCAGCAGCTTACCCTCTAGCGGGGGGAACACCGGGGAGCTGTTTTTT

size: .
D: .
J: TRBJ2-4
V: TRBV7-9
CDR3: CASSLADTPEAQYF
DNA: TGTGCCAGCAGCTTAGCGGATACTCCCGAGGCTCAGTACTTC

size: once
D: .
J: TRBJ2-5
V: TRBV11-2
CDR3: CASSQNTDSGQYF
DNA: TGTGCCAGCAGCCAAAATACCGATTCGGGCCAGTACTTC

size: medium-sized
D: .
J: TRBJ2-7
V: TRBV4-1
CDR3: CASSQEEGLTYEQYF
DNA: TGCGCCAGCAGCCAAGAGGAGGGTTTGACCTACGAGCAGTACTTC

size: .
D: .
J: TRBJ2-7
V: TRBV21-1
CDR3: CASSRIDYEQYF
DNA: TGTGCCAGCAGCAGGATAGATTACGAGCAGTACTTC

size: .
D: .
J: TRBJ2-7
V: TRBV5-5
CDR3: CASSTQGGWYEQYF
DNA: TGTGCCAGCAGCACTCAGGGCGGGTGGTACGAGCAGTACTTC

size: .
D: TRBD2
J: TRBJ2-7
V: TRBV19
CDR3: CASSIRLAGGEQYF
DNA: TGTGCCAGTAGTATTAGACTAGCGGGAGGCGAGCAGTACTTC

size: .
D: .
J: TRBJ1-5
V: TRBV6-1
CDR3: CASSVGGGPYSNQPQHF
DNA: TGTGCCAGCAGTGTAGGGGGGGGACCCTATAGCAATCAGCCCCAGCATTTT

size: .
D: TRBD1
J: TRBJ2-1
V: TRBV18
CDR3: CASSVRDRVNEQFF
DNA: TGTGCCAGCTCAGTCCGGGACAGGGTGAATGAGCAGTTCTTC

size: .
D: TRBD1
J: TRBJ1-1
V: TRBV7-9
CDR3: CASRLTGGNTEAFF
DNA: TGTGCCAGCAGACTGACAGGGGGCAACACTGAAGCTTTCTTT

size: .
D: TRBD2
J: TRBJ2-2
V: TRBV2
CDR3: CASSEFASGSAGELFF
DNA: TGTGCCAGCAGTGAATTCGCTAGCGGGAGTGCCGGGGAGCTGTTTTTT

size: .
D: .
J: TRBJ2-7
V: TRBV12-2
CDR3: CASRLTYRGQGQYEQYF
DNA: TGTGCAAGTCGCTTAACCTATAGGGGGCAGGGCCAGTACGAGCAGTACTTC

size: .
D: .
J: TRBJ1-1
V: TRBV5-1
CDR3: CASSQERGVNTEAFF
DNA: TGCGCCAGCAGCCAAGAAAGGGGAGTGAACACTGAAGCTTTCTTT

size: .
D: .
J: TRBJ1-5
V: TRBV2
CDR3: CASSWDTDQPQHF
DNA: TGTGCCAGCAGTTGGGACACAGATCAGCCCCAGCATTTT

size: .
D: .
J: TRBJ1-1
V: TRBV5-1
CDR3: CASSLERTVNTEAFF
DNA: TGCGCCAGCAGTTTGGAACGGACGGTGAACACTGAAGCTTTCTTT

size: .
D: TRBD2
J: TRBJ2-2
V: TRBV9
CDR3: CASSARLAGGSGELFF
DNA: TGTGCCAGCAGCGCCCGACTAGCGGGAGGGTCCGGGGAGCTGTTTTTT

size: .
D: TRBD1
J: TRBJ1-1
V: TRBV5-4
CDR3: CASSLADRMNTEAFF
DNA: TGTGCCAGCAGCTTGGCGGACAGGATGAACACTGAAGCTTTCTTT

size: .
D: .
J: TRBJ2-5
V: TRBV27
CDR3: CASSSGLRETQYF
DNA: TGTGCCAGCAGCTCAGGGTTGAGGGAGACCCAGTACTTC

size: .
D: TRBD1
J: TRBJ2-5
V: TRBV30
CDR3: CAWSETGETQYF
DNA: TGTGCCTGGAGTGAGACAGGGGAGACCCAGTACTTC

size: .
D: TRBD1
J: TRBJ2-5
V: TRBV27
CDR3: CASSLGGGTGVKETQYF
DNA: TGTGCCAGCAGCCTTGGAGGAGGGACAGGGGTTAAAGAGACCCAGTACTTC

size: .
D: .
J: TRBJ2-4
V: TRBV5-4
CDR3: CASRSGMENIQYF
DNA: TGTGCCAGCAGGTCCGGGATGGAAAACATTCAGTACTTC

size: .
D: .
J: TRBJ1-2
V: TRBV7-2
CDR3: CASSLDLGAVYGYTF
DNA: TGTGCCAGCAGCTTAGACTTGGGGGCTGTCTATGGCTACACCTTC

size: .
D: .
J: TRBJ1-5
V: TRBV27
CDR3: CASSLSQGGQPQHF
DNA: TGTGCCAGCAGTTTATCCCAAGGAGGACAGCCCCAGCATTTT

size: .
D: .
J: TRBJ1-1
V: TRBV28
CDR3: CASSPVGRGNTEAFF
DNA: TGTGCCAGCAGTCCAGTCGGGAGAGGAAACACTGAAGCTTTCTTT

size: medium-sized
D: .
J: TRBJ1-2
V: TRBV15
CDR3: CATSRDFTEGYTF
DNA: TGTGCCACCAGCAGAGATTTTACGGAGGGCTACACCTTC

size: .
D: .
J: TRBJ2-2
V: TRBV5-1
CDR3: CASLQDTGELFF
DNA: TGCGCCAGCCTACAGGACACCGGGGAGCTGTTTTTT

size: .
D: .
J: TRBJ1-5
V: TRBV5-1
CDR3: CASGPGSGGSWNQPQHF
DNA: TGCGCCAGCGGACCAGGTAGTGGGGGAAGTTGGAATCAGCCCCAGCATTTT

size: once
D: .
J: TRBJ2-1
V: TRBV4-2
CDR3: CASSRIPWAYNEQFF
DNA: TGTGCCAGTAGCCGCATCCCGTGGGCCTACAATGAGCAGTTCTTC

size: .
D: .
J: TRBJ2-7
V: TRBV21-1
CDR3: CASSKLPGGSSSYEQYF
DNA: TGTGCCAGCAGCAAACTCCCAGGGGGCTCTAGCTCCTACGAGCAGTACTTC

size: .
D: .
J: TRBJ2-7
V: TRBV4-2
CDR3: CASSQERDTVEQYF
DNA: TGTGCCAGCAGCCAAGAAAGGGACACCGTCGAGCAGTACTTC

size: .
D: .
J: TRBJ2-1
V: TRBV27
CDR3: CASSFTTHYNEQFF
DNA: TGTGCCAGCAGTTTCACCACTCACTACAATGAGCAGTTCTTC

size: .
D: .
J: TRBJ2-3
V: TRBV25-1
CDR3: CASSEWGGTDTQYF
DNA: TGTGCCAGCAGTGAATGGGGGGGCACAGATACGCAGTATTTT

size: .
D: .
J: TRBJ2-7
V: TRBV7-9
CDR3: CASSKEGYYEQYF
DNA: TGTGCCAGCAGCAAAGAGGGGTACTACGAGCAGTACTTC

size: .
D: .
J: TRBJ1-4
V: TRBV11-2
CDR3: CASRGRGYEKLFF
DNA: TGTGCCAGCAGGGGGAGGGGTTATGAAAAACTGTTTTTT

size: .
D: TRBD2
J: TRBJ2-1
V: TRBV7-6
CDR3: CASSLWTSGEYNEQFF
DNA: TGTGCCAGCAGCCTTTGGACTAGCGGGGAATACAATGAGCAGTTCTTC

size: .
D: .
J: TRBJ1-6
V: TRBV7-9
CDR3: CASSFQGSSYNSPLHF
DNA: TGTGCCAGCAGCTTCCAGGGGAGCTCCTATAATTCACCCCTCCACTTT

size: .
D: .
J: TRBJ2-7
V: TRBV4-2
CDR3: CASSQEDAKTEAYEQYF
DNA: TGTGCCAGCAGCCAAGAGGATGCCAAAACAGAAGCCTACGAGCAGTACTTC

size: .
D: .
J: TRBJ2-1
V: TRBV4-3
CDR3: CASSQGSVEQFF
DNA: TGCGCCAGCAGCCAAGGCTCAGTAGAGCAGTTCTTC

size: .
D: .
J: TRBJ2-3
V: TRBV9
CDR3: CASSVGGGGTDTQYF
DNA: TGTGCCAGCAGCGTAGGGGGCGGGGGCACAGATACGCAGTATTTT

size: .
D: TRBD2
J: TRBJ2-3
V: TRBV30
CDR3: CAWSPPLPSSGRIADTQYF
DNA: TGTGCCTGGAGTCCCCCCCTTCCGTCTAGCGGGAGGATCGCAGATACGCAGTATTTT

size: .
D: TRBD2
J: TRBJ2-1
V: TRBV10-3
CDR3: CAIARGLAGGPGLHNEQFF
DNA: TGTGCCATCGCCCGGGGACTAGCGGGGGGGCCAGGTTTACACAATGAGCAGTTCTTC

size: few
D: TRBD1
J: TRBJ2-1
V: TRBV28
CDR3: CASSLDGTGVLDEQFF
DNA: TGTGCCAGCAGTTTAGACGGGACAGGTGTCTTGGATGAGCAGTTCTTC

size: .
D: TRBD1
J: TRBJ2-1
V: TRBV5-6
CDR3: CASSVPTGDNEQFF
DNA: TGTGCCAGCAGCGTACCGACAGGGGACAATGAGCAGTTCTTC

size: .
D: .
J: TRBJ1-5
V: TRBV19
CDR3: CASSIGDSYSNQPQHF
DNA: TGTGCCAGTAGTATAGGAGACAGCTATAGCAATCAGCCCCAGCATTTT